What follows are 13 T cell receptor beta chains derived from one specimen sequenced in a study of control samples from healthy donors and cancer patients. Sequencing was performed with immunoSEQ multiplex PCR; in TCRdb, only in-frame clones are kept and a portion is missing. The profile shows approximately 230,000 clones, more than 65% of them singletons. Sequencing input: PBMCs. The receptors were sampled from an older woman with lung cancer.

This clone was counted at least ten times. In DNA form, the CDR3 reads TGTGCCAGCAGCTCGGGCGGGGGACCCAGGACGGGTGGCTACACCTTC. Protein sequence: CASSSGGGPRTGGYTF. The chain links TRBV11-1 to TRBJ1-2; tentative D call: TRBD1 (5 bases). Looked up from germline, CDR1 is SGHAT and CDR2 is FQDESV (reference sequence). Trimming removed 4 bases at V and 7 bases at J, with 22 bases between. This CDR3 is 16 amino acids long.

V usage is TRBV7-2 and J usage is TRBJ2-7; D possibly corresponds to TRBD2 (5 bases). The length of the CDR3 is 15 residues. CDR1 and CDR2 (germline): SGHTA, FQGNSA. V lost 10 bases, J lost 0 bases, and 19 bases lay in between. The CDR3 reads CAIKSGSGNSYEQYF. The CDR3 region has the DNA TGTGCCATAAAATCTGGCAGCGGAAACTCCTACGAGCAGTACTTC.

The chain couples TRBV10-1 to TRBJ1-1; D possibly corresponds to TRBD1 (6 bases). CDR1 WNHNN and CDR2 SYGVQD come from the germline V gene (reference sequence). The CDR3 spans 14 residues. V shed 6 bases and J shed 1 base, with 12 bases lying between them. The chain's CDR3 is CASSRGERNTEAFF. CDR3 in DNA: TGCGCCAGCAGCAGGGGAGAGAGGAACACTGAAGCTTTCTTT.

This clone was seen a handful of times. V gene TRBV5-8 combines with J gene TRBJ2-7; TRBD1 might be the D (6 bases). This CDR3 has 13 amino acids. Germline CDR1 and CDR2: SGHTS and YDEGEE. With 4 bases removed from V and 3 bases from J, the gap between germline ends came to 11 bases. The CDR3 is CASSRDTIYEQYF. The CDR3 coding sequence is TGTGCCAGCAGCCGGGACACGATCTACGAGCAGTACTTC.

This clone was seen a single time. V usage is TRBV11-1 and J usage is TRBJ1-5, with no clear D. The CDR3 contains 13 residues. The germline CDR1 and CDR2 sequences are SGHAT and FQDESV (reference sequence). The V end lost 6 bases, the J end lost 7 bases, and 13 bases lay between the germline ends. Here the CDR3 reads CASSPDLGQPQHF. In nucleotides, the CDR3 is TGTGCCAGCAGTCCTGACCTTGGGCAGCCCCAGCATTTT.

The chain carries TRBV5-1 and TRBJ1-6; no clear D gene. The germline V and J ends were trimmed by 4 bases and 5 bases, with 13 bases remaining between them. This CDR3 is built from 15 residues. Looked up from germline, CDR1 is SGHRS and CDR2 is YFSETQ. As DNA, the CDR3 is TGCGCCAGCAGCCTCGCCCCAGGAGATAATTCACCCCTCCACTTT. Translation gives CASSLAPGDNSPLHF.

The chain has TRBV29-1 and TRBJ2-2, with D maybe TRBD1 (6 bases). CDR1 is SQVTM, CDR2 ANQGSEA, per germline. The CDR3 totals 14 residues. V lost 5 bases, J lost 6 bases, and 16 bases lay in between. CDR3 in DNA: TGCAGCGTTCGCGTCAGGGGAGATTCCGGGGAGCTGTTTTTT. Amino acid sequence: CSVRVRGDSGELFF.

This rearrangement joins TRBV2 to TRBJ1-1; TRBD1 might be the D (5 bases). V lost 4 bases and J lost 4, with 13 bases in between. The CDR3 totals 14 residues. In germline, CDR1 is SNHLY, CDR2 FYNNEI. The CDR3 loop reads CASSGGARGTEAFF. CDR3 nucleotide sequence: TGTGCCAGCAGTGGAGGGGCCCGGGGCACTGAAGCTTTCTTT.

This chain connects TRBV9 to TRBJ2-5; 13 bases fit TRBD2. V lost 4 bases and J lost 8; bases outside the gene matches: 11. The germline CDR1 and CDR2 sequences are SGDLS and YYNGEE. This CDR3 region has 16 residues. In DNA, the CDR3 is TGTGCCAGCAGCACATCGGGACTAGCGGGGCTGGCCACCCAGTACTTC. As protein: CASSTSGLAGLATQYF.

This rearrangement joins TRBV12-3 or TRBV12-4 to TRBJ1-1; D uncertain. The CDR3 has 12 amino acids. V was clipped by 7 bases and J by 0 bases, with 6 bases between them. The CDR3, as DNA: TGTGCCAGCACTCCAGTGAACACTGAAGCTTTCTTT. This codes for CASTPVNTEAFF.

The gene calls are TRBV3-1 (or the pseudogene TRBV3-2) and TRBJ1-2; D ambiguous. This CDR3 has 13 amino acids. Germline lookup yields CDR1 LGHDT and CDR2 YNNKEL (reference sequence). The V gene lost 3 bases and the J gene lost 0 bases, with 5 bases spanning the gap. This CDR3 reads CASSQPPNYGYTF. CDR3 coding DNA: TGTGCCAGCAGCCAGCCTCCTAACTATGGCTACACCTTC.

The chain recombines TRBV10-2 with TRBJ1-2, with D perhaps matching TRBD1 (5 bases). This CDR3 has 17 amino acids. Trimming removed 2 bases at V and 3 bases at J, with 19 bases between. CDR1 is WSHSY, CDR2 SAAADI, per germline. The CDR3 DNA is TGCGCCAGCAGTGAGAATGTAGCCGGCAGGGACGACTATGGCTACACCTTC. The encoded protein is CASSENVAGRDDYGYTF.

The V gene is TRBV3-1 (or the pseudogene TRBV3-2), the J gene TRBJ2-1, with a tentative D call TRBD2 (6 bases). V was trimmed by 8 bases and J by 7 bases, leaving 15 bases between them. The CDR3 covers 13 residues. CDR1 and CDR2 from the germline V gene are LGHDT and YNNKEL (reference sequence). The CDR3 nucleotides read TGTGCCAGCTCCCGACTAGAGGGTAATGAGCAGTTCTTC. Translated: CASSRLEGNEQFF.